This TCR beta chain was captured in a study of control samples from healthy donors and cancer patients. Germline assignment: CDR1 LNHDA and CDR2 SQIVND (reference sequence). V shed 10 bases and J 6 bases; nucleotides not matched to a gene: 13. This CDR3 has 15 amino acids. Clones were sequenced by immunoSEQ multiplex PCR, and TCRdb holds only the in-frame ones, with some missing. The data contain some 410,000 clones, 80% to 95% of them seen just once; the ten biggest clones take up 5.5% to 8%. This TCR was recovered from a man aged 35-49 years with head and neck cancer. Sample: PBMCs. V usage is TRBV19 and J usage is TRBJ2-2; 8 bases are shared with TRBD2. CDR3 nucleotides: TGTGCCACCCAGAGGGGGACTAGTGGTCCCGGGGAGCTGTTTTTT. It is translated as CATQRGTSGPGELFF. Filled out from reference TRBV19 and TRBJ2-2, the complete variable domain reads DGGITQSPKYLFRKEGQNVTLSCEQNLNHDAMYWYRQDPGQGLRLIYYSQIVNDFQKGDIAEGYSVSREKKESFPLTVTSAQKNPTAFYLCATQRGTSGPGELFFGEGSRLTVL.